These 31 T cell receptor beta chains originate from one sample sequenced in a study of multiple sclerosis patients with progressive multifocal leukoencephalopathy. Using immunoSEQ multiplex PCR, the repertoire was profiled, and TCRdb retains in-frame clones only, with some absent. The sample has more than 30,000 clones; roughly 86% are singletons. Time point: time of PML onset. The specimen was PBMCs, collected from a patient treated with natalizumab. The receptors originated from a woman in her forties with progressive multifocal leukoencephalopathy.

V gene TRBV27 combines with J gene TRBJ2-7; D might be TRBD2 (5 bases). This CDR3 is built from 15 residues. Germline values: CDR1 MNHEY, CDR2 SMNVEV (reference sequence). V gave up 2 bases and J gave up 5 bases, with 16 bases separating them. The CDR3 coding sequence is TGTGCCAGCAGTTTAGAGGGCAGAGGTTTACACGAGCAGTACTTC. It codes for CASSLEGRGLHEQYF.

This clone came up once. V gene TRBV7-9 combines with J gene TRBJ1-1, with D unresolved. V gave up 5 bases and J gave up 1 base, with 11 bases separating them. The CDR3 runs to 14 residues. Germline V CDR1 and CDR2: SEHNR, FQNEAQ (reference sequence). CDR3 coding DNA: TGTGCCAGCAGCCTCCACACCCAGAACACTGAAGCTTTCTTT. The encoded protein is CASSLHTQNTEAFF. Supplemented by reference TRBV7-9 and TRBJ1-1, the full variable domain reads DTGVSQNPRHKITKRGQNVTFRCDPISEHNRLYWYRQTLGQGPEFLTYFQNEAQLEKSRLLSDRFSAERPKGSFSTLEIQRTEQGDSAMYLCASSLHTQNTEAFFGQGTRLTVV.

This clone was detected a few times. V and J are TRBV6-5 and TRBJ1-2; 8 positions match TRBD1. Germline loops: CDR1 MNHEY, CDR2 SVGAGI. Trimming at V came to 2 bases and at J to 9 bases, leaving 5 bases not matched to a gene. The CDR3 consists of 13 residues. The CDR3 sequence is CASSYQGAASYTF. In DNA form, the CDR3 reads TGTGCCAGCAGTTACCAGGGGGCGGCGAGCTACACCTTC.

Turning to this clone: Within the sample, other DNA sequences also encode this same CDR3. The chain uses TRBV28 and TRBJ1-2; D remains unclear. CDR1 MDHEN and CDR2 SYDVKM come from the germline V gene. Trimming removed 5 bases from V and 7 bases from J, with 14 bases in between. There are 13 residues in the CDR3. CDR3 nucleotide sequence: TGTGCCAGCAGTCGGCCGGGTCGAGGTGGCTACACCTTC. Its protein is CASSRPGRGGYTF.

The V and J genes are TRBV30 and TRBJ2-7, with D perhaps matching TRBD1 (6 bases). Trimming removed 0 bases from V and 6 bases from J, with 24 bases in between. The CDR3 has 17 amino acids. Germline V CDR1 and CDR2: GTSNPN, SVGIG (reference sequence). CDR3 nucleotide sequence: TGTGCCTGGAGTGTAGTCCAGGGGCGGGTCGGGCCCGCCGAGCAGTACTTC. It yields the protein CAWSVVQGRVGPAEQYF.

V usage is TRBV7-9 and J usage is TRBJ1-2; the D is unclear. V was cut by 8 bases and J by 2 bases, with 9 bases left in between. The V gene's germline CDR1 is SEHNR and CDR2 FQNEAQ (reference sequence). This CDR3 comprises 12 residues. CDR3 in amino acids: CASFEFNYGYTF. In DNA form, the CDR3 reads TGTGCCAGCTTTGAGTTCAACTATGGCTACACCTTC.

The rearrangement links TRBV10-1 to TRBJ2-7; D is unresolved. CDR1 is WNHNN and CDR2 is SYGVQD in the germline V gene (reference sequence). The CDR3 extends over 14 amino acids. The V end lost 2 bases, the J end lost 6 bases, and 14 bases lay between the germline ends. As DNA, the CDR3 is TGCGCCAGCAGTGAGACCCCATCTGCCGTCGAGCAGTACTTC. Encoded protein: CASSETPSAVEQYF.

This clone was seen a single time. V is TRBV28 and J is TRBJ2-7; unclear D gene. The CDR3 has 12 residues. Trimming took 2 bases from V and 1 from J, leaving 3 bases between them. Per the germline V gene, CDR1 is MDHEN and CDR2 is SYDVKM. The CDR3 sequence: CASSLGSYEQYF. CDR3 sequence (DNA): TGTGCCAGCAGTTTAGGGTCCTACGAGCAGTACTTC.

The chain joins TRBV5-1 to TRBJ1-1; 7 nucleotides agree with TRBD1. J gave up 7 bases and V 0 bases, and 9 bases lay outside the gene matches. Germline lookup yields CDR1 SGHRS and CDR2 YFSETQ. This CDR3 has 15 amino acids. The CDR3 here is CASSLGQGGRGEAFF. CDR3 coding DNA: TGCGCCAGCAGCTTGGGCCAGGGGGGACGGGGTGAAGCTTTCTTT. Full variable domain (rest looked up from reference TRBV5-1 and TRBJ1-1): KAGVTQTPRYLIKTRGQQVTLSCSPISGHRSVSWYQQTPGQGLQFLFEYFSETQRNKGNFPGRFSGRQFSNSRSEMNVSTLELGDSALYLCASSLGQGGRGEAFFGQGTRLTVV.

CDR3 sequence: CASSQARGFSSYEQYF. CDR3 in DNA: TGTGCCAGCAGCCAAGCTCGCGGGTTCAGCTCCTACGAGCAGTACTTC. The chain combines TRBV4-2 with TRBJ2-5, with a weak D call TRBD2 (5 bases). Judging by the DNA end, TRBJ2-7 fits better; the J call may be wrong. The CDR3 consists of 16 residues. In germline, CDR1 is LGHNA, CDR2 YNFKEQ.

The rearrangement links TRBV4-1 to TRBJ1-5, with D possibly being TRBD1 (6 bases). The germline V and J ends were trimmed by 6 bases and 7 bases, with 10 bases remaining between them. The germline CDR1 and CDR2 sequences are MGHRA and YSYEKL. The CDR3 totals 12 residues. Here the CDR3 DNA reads TGCGCCAGCAGTCGAGGGGGGCAGCCCCAGCATTTT. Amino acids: CASSRGGQPQHF.

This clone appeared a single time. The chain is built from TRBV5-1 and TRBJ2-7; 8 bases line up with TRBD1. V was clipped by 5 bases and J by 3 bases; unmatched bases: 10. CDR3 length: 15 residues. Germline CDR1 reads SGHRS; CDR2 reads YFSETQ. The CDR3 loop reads CASSIGDRSYYEQYF. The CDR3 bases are TGCGCCAGCAGTATTGGGGACAGGAGTTACTACGAGCAGTACTTC. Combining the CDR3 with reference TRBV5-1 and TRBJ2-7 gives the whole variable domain KAGVTQTPRYLIKTRGQQVTLSCSPISGHRSVSWYQQTPGQGLQFLFEYFSETQRNKGNFPGRFSGRQFSNSRSEMNVSTLELGDSALYLCASSIGDRSYYEQYFGPGTRLTVT.

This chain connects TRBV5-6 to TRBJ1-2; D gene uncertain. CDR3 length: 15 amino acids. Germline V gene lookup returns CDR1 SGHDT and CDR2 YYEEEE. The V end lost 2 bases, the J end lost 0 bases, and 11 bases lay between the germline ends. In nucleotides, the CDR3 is TGTGCCAGCAGCTTTTTTTATGACACTAACTATGGCTACACCTTC. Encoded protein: CASSFFYDTNYGYTF.

The CDR3 protein is CASSESRDRVREQYF. The DNA of the CDR3 is TGCGCCAGCAGTGAGTCGAGGGACAGGGTCCGCGAGCAGTACTTC. The J gene is TRBJ2-7, the V gene TRBV10-1, with 9 bases identical to TRBD1. V was pared by 0 bases and J by 6 bases, with 6 bases of the junction left unmatched. The CDR3 runs 15 residues. Germline V gives CDR1 WNHNN, CDR2 SYGVQD (reference sequence).

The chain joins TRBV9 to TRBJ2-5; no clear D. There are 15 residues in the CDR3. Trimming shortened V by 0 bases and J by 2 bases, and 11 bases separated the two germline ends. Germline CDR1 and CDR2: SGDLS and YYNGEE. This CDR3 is CASSVAPGYQETQYF. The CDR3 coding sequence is TGTGCCAGCAGCGTAGCTCCAGGCTATCAAGAGACCCAGTACTTC.

The DNA of the CDR3 is TGTGCCAGCAGCCCCCGGGACTACCCAGATGGGGAGCAGTACTTC. Protein: CASSPRDYPDGEQYF. J is TRBJ2-7 and V is TRBV11-3; TRBD2 matches at 7 bases. The ends lost 5 bases at V and 7 bases at J; junction bases unmatched: 14. Germline V lookup: CDR1 SGHNT, CDR2 YENEEA. The CDR3 loop spans 15 amino acids.

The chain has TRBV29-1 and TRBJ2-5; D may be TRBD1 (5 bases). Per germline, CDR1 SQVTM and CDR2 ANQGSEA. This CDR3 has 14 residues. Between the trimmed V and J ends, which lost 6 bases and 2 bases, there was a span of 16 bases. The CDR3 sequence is CSVPTDSGQETQYF. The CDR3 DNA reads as TGCAGCGTCCCAACCGATTCAGGGCAAGAGACCCAGTACTTC.

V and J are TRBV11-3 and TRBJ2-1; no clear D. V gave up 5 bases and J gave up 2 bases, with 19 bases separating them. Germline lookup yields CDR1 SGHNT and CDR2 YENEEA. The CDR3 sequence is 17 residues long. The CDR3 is CASSLWGDWQAYNEQFF. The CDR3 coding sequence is TGTGCCAGCAGCCTGTGGGGTGACTGGCAAGCCTACAATGAGCAGTTCTTC.

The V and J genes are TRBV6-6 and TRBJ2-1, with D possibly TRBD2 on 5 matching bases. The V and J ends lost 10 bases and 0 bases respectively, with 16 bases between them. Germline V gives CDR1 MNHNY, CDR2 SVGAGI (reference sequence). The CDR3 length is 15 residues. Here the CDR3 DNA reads TGTGCCATCGGAATTAGCGAGAGCTCCTACAATGAGCAGTTCTTC. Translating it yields CAIGISESSYNEQFF.

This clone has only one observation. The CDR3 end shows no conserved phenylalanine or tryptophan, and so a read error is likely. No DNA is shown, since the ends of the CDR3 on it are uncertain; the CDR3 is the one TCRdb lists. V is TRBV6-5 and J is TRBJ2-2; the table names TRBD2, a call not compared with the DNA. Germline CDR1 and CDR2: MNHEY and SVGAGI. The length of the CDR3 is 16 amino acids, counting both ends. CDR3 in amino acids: CASSYNRPGRRLAGGT.

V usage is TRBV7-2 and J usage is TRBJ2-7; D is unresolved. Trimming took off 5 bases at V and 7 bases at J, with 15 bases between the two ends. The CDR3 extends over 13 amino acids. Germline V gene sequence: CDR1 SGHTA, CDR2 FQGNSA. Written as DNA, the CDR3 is TGTGCCAGCAGCCCGGAACTCCTTGGGGAGCAGTACTTC. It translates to CASSPELLGEQYF.

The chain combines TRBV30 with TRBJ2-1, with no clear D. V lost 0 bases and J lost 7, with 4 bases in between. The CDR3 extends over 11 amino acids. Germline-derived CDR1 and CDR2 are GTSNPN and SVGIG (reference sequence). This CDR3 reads CAWSVRNEQFF. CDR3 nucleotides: TGTGCCTGGAGTGTACGGAATGAGCAGTTCTTC.

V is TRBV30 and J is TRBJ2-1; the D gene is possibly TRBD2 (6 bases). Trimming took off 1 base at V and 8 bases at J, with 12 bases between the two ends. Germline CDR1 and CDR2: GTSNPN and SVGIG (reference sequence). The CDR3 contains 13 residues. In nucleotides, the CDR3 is TGTGCCTGGAGTGACGGCGGGATAGATGAGCAGTTCTTC. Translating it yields CAWSDGGIDEQFF.

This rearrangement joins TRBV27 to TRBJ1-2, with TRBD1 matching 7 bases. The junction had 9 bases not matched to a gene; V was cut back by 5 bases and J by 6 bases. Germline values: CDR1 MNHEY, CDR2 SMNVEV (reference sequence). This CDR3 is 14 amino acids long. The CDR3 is CASSRSGQTNGYTF. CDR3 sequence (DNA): TGTGCCAGCAGTCGCTCGGGACAGACAAATGGCTACACCTTC.

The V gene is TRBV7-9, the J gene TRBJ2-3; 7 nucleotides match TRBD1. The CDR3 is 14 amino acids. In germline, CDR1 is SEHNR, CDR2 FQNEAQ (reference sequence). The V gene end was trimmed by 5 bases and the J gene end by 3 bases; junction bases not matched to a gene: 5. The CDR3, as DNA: TGTGCCAGCAGCACCTACAGGGGAACAGATACGCAGTATTTT. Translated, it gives CASSTYRGTDTQYF.

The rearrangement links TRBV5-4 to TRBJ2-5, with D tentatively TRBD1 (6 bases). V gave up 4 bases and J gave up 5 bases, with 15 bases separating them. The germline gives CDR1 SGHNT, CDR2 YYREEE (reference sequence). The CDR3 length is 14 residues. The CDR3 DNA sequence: TGTGCCAGCAGCCCACAGGGCCGAGGGGAGACCCAGTACTTC. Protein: CASSPQGRGETQYF. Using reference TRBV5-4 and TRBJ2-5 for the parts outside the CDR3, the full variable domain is ETGVTQSPTHLIKTRGQQVTLRCSSQSGHNTVSWYQQALGQGPQFIFQYYREEENGRGNFPPRFSGLQFPNYSSELNVNALELDDSALYLCASSPQGRGETQYFGPGTRLLVL.

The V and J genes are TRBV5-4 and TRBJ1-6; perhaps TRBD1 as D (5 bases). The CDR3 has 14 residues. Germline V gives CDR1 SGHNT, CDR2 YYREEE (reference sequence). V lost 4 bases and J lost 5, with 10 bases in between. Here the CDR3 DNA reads TGTGCCAGCAGCGGGGCGGTCGATAATTCACCCCTCCACTTT. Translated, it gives CASSGAVDNSPLHF.

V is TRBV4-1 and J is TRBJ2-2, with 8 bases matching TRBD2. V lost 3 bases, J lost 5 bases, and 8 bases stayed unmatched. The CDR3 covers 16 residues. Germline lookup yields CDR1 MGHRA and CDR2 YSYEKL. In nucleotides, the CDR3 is TGCGCCAGCAGCCACCCAAAGGGGACTAGGACCGGGGAGCTGTTTTTT. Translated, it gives CASSHPKGTRTGELFF.

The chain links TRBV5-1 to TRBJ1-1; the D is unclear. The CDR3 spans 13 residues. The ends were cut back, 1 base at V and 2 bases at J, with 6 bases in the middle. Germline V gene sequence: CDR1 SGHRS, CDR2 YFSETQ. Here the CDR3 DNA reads TGCGCCAGCAGCTTGACGGGTAACACTGAAGCTTTCTTT. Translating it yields CASSLTGNTEAFF.

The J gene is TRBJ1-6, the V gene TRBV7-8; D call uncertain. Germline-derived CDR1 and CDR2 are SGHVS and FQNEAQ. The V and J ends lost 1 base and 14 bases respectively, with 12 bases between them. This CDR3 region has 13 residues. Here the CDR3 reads CASSLVGLRTLHF. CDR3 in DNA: TGTGCCAGCAGCTTAGTAGGCCTTCGGACCCTCCACTTT.

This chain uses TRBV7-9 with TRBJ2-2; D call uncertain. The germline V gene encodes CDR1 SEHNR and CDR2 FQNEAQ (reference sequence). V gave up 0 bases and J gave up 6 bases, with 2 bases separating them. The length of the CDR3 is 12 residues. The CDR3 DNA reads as TGTGCCAGCAGCTTAGCCGCCGGGGAGCTGTTTTTT. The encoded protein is CASSLAAGELFF.